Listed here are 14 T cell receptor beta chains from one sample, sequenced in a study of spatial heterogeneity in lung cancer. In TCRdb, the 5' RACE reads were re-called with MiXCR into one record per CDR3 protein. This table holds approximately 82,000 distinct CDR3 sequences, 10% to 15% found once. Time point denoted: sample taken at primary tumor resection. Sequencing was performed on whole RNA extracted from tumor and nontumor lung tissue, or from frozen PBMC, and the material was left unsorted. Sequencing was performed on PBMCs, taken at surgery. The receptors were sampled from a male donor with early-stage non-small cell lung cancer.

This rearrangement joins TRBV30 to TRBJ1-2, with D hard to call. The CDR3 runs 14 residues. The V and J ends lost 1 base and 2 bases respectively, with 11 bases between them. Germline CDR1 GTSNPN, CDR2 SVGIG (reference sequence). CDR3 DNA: TGTGCCTGGAGTGACGCGACGGGGAACTATGGCTACACCTTC. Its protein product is CAWSDATGNYGYTF.

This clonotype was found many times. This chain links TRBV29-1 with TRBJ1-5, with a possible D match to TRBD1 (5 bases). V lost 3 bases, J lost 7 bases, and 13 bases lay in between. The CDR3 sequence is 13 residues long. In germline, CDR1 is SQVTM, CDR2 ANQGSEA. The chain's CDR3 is CSVDSGTGQPQHF. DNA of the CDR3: TGCAGCGTTGACAGTGGAACAGGCCAGCCCCAGCATTTT.

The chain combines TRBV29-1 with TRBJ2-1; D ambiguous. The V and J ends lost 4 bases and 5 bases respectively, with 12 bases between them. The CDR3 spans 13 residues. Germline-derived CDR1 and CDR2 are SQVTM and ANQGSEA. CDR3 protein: CSVGPRPDNEQFF. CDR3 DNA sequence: TGCAGCGTTGGGCCGCGTCCCGACAATGAGCAGTTCTTC.

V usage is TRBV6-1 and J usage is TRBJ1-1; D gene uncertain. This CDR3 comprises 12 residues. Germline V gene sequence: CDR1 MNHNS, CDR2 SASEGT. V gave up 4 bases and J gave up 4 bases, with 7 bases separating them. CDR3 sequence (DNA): TGTGCCAGCAGTGGGTTGGGCACTGAAGCTTTCTTT. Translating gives CASSGLGTEAFF.

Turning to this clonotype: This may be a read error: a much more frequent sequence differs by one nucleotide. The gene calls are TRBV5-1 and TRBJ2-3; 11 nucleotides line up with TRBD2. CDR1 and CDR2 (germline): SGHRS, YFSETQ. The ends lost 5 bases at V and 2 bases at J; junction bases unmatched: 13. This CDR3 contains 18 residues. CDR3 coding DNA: TGCGCCAGCAGGCGGGCTCTAGCGGGGGGCCTCTTCACAGATACGCAGTATTTT. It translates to CASRRALAGGLFTDTQYF.

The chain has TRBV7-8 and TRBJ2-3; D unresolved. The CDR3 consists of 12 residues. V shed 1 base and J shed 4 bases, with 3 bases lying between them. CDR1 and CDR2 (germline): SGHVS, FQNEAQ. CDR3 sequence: CASSLVPDTQYF. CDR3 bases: TGTGCCAGCAGCTTAGTGCCAGATACGCAGTATTTT.

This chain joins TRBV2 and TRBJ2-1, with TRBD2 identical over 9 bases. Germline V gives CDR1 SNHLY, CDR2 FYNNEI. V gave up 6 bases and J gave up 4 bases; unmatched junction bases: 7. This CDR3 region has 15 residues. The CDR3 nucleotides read TGTGCCAGCAGATCTTCTAGCGGGGAATACAATGAGCAGTTCTTC. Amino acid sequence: CASRSSSGEYNEQFF.

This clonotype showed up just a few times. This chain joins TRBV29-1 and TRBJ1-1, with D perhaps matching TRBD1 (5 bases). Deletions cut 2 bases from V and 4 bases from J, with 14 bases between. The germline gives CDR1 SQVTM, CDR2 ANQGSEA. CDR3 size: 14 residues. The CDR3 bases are TGCAGCGTTGAACTTGGAGGGGTTAGCACTGAAGCTTTCTTT. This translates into CSVELGGVSTEAFF.

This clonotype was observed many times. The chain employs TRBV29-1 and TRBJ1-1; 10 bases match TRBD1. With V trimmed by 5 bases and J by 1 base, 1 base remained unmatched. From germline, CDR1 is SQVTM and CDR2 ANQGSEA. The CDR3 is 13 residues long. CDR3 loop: CSVRTGGNTEAFF. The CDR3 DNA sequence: TGCAGCGTTCGGACAGGGGGGAACACTGAAGCTTTCTTT.

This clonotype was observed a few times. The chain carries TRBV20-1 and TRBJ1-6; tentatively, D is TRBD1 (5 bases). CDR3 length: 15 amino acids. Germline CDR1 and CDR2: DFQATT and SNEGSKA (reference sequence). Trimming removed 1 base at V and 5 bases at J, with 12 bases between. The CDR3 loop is CSARGGGANNSPLHF. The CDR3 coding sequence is TGCAGTGCTAGAGGGGGTGGGGCAAATAATTCACCCCTCCACTTT.

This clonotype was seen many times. In DNA form, the CDR3 reads TGTGCCAGCAGCGTAGCCCCGGGCCTTCAAGAGACCCAGTACTTC. It is translated as CASSVAPGLQETQYF. The V and J genes are TRBV9 and TRBJ2-5; D uncertain. This CDR3 contains 15 residues. Trimming took 0 bases from V and 2 from J, leaving 11 bases between them. CDR1 is SGDLS and CDR2 is YYNGEE in the germline V gene. The full variable domain, with the rest looked up from reference TRBV9 and TRBJ2-5, is DSGVTQTPKHLITATGQRVTLRCSPRSGDLSVYWYQQSLDQGLQFLIQYYNGEERAKGNILERFSAQQFPDLHSELNLSSLELGDSALYFCASSVAPGLQETQYFGPGTRLLVL.

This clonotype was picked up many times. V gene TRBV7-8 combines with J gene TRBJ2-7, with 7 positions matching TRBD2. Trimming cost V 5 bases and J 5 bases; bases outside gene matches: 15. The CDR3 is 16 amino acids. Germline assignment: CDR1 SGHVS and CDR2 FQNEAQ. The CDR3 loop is CASSPPRESGNHEQYF. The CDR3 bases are TGTGCCAGCAGCCCCCCCAGGGAGAGCGGGAACCACGAGCAGTACTTC. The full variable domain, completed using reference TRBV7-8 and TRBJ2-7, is GAGVSQSPRYKVAKRGQDVALRCDPISGHVSLFWYQQALGQGPEFLTYFQNEAQLDKSGLPSDRFFAERPEGSVSTLKIQRTQQEDSAVYLCASSPPRESGNHEQYFGPGTRLTVT.

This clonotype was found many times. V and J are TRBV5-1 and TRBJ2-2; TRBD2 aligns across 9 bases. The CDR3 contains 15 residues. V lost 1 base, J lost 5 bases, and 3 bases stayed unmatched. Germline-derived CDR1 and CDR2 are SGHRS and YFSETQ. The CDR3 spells CASSLPSGGTGELFF. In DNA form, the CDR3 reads TGCGCCAGCAGCTTGCCAAGCGGGGGGACCGGGGAGCTGTTTTTT.

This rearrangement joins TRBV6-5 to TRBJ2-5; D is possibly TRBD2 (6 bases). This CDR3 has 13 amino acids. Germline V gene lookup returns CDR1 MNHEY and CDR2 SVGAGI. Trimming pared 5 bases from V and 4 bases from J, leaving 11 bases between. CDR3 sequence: CASSAQGGETQYF. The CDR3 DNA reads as TGTGCCAGCAGTGCGCAGGGAGGAGAGACCCAGTACTTC.